The 27 T cell receptor beta chains below all came from one sample that was sequenced in a study of hypomethylating agent response in myelodysplastic syndrome. Repertoires were generated with immunoSEQ multiplex PCR, while TCRdb's copy carries only in-frame clones and drops some. The sample yields a few thousand clones, less than 85% seen once. Here the sequenced sample was bone marrow, taken before or after starting hypomethylating agent treatment for myelodysplastic syndrome (not recorded which). These receptors were obtained from a human donor with myelodysplastic syndrome.

This chain connects TRBV5-1 to TRBJ2-6; tentative D call: TRBD1 (5 bases). There are 18 residues in the CDR3. The germline gives CDR1 SGHRS, CDR2 YFSETQ. V was shortened by 4 bases and J by 2 bases, with 19 bases between the two germline ends. CDR3 region: CASSQNQGLPPGANVLTF. Written as DNA, the CDR3 is TGCGCCAGCAGCCAGAACCAGGGCCTACCTCCTGGGGCCAACGTCCTGACTTTC.

As DNA, the CDR3 is TGTGCCAGCAGTGAGAGGGGACGGGAGACCCAGTACTTC. Its translation: CASSERGRETQYF. V is TRBV2 and J is TRBJ2-5; the D gene could be TRBD1 or TRBD2 (5 bases each). V lost 3 bases and J 5 bases, leaving 10 bases between the germline ends. Germline CDR1 and CDR2: SNHLY and FYNNEI. The CDR3 loop spans 13 amino acids.

The rearrangement uses TRBV19 and TRBJ1-3, with D unresolved. V shed 5 bases and J shed 1 base, with 15 bases lying between them. Germline V gives CDR1 LNHDA, CDR2 SQIVND (reference sequence). The CDR3 consists of 16 residues. CDR3 DNA: TGTGCCAGTAGTGTTAACAGTGCGGCTTCTGGAAACACCATATATTTT. Protein: CASSVNSAASGNTIYF.

The chain links TRBV7-2 to TRBJ2-4, with 11 bases that match TRBD2. The CDR3 runs 18 residues. J was trimmed by 7 bases and V by 4 bases; bases with no gene match: 15. Germline CDR1 reads SGHTA; CDR2 reads FQGNSA. The CDR3 reads CASSSETSGAGTWNIQYF. CDR3 coding DNA: TGTGCCAGCAGCTCGGAGACTAGCGGGGCGGGCACCTGGAACATTCAGTACTTC. The full variable domain, with the rest looked up from reference TRBV7-2 and TRBJ2-4, is GAGVSQSPSNKVTEKGKDVELRCDPISGHTALYWYRQSLGQGLEFLIYFQGNSAPDKSGLPSDRFSAERTGGSVSTLTIQRTQQEDSAVYLCASSSETSGAGTWNIQYFGAGTRLSVL.

This clone appeared a few times. The CDR3 DNA sequence: TGTGCCAGCAGCTTAGCGGAGTACCGGCCCCAGCATTTT. This encodes CASSLAEYRPQHF. This sequence joins TRBV7-6 and TRBJ1-5; D ambiguous. Trimming took off 0 bases at V and 9 bases at J, with 9 bases between the two ends. The CDR3 runs to 13 residues. CDR1 is SGHVS and CDR2 is FNYEAQ in the germline V gene.

This chain joins TRBV6-5 and TRBJ2-7; perhaps TRBD1 as D (6 bases). Germline loops: CDR1 MNHEY, CDR2 SVGAGI. V lost 4 bases and J 2 bases, leaving 18 bases between the germline ends. CDR3 length equals 16 residues. The DNA of the CDR3 is TGTGCCAGCAGTTCCCTCGGGGCAGGGGCGGCCTACGAGCAGTACTTC. It encodes CASSSLGAGAAYEQYF.

The chain has TRBV6-6 and TRBJ2-1; perhaps TRBD2 as D (7 bases). CDR3 length: 12 residues. Trimming stripped 7 bases from V and 9 bases from J, with 13 bases between. Germline V gene lookup returns CDR1 MNHNY and CDR2 SVGAGI (reference sequence). The CDR3 protein is CASTPGGPEQFF. The CDR3 DNA reads TGTGCCAGCACCCCCGGGGGGCCTGAGCAGTTCTTC.

The chain joins TRBV7-9 to TRBJ2-1; TRBD2 matches 11 bases. The CDR3 has 16 amino acids. The germline V gene has CDR1 SEHNR and CDR2 FQNEAQ (reference sequence). V dropped 5 bases and J dropped 0; count of bases not matched to a gene: 3. The CDR3 DNA reads TGTGCCAGCAGCCCCCTAGCGGGAGGCTCCTACAATGAGCAGTTCTTC. Its protein is CASSPLAGGSYNEQFF.

The V gene is TRBV7-8, the J gene TRBJ1-6; D not resolved. Trimming pared 5 bases from V and 7 bases from J, leaving 12 bases between. CDR1 SGHVS and CDR2 FQNEAQ come from the germline V gene. CDR3 length: 14 residues. CDR3 protein: CASSPRNQNSPLHF. CDR3 nucleotide sequence: TGTGCCAGCAGCCCTCGGAACCAAAATTCACCCCTCCACTTT. The variable domain in full, with the rest retrieved from reference TRBV7-8 and TRBJ1-6, is GAGVSQSPRYKVAKRGQDVALRCDPISGHVSLFWYQQALGQGPEFLTYFQNEAQLDKSGLPSDRFFAERPEGSVSTLKIQRTQQEDSAVYLCASSPRNQNSPLHFGNGTRLTVT.

This sequence joins TRBV10-3 and TRBJ2-3; no reliable D call. The CDR3 runs to 13 residues. Looked up from germline, CDR1 is ENHRY and CDR2 is SYGVKD. V was cut by 1 base and J by 2 bases, with 4 bases left in between. CDR3 protein: CAISELYTDTQYF. The CDR3 nucleotides are TGTGCCATCAGTGAGTTATACACAGATACGCAGTATTTT.

This chain connects TRBV2 to TRBJ2-5; no clear D. The CDR3 contains 14 residues. The V gene lost 8 bases and the J gene lost 5 bases, with 18 bases spanning the gap. The germline CDR1 and CDR2 sequences are SNHLY and FYNNEI. This CDR3 reads CASQTTEFQETQYF. CDR3 coding DNA: TGTGCCAGCCAAACAACAGAGTTTCAGGAGACCCAGTACTTC.

The rearrangement joins TRBV6-5 to TRBJ1-5; no clear D. V dropped 5 bases and J dropped 6 bases, with 11 bases sitting between them. This CDR3 contains 13 residues. The germline gives CDR1 MNHEY, CDR2 SVGAGI. The CDR3 region is CASSRGRGQPQHF. Written as DNA, the CDR3 is TGTGCCAGCAGTAGAGGGCGCGGTCAGCCCCAGCATTTT.

V is TRBV9 and J is TRBJ2-3; TRBD2 agrees at 11 bases. From germline, CDR1 is SGDLS and CDR2 YYNGEE. This CDR3 spans 14 amino acids. Trimming removed 4 bases from V and 4 bases from J; junction bases left unmatched: 2. CDR3 loop: CASSYSGGADTQYF. In DNA form, the CDR3 reads TGTGCCAGCAGCTATAGCGGGGGGGCAGATACGCAGTATTTT.

The rearrangement joins TRBV28 to TRBJ1-2; TRBD1 matches at 7 bases. The junction had 4 bases not matched to a gene; V was cut back by 5 bases and J by 4 bases. CDR1 MDHEN and CDR2 SYDVKM come from the germline V gene. This CDR3 has 13 residues. The CDR3 loop reads CASSTGASYGYTF. The CDR3, as DNA: TGTGCCAGCAGTACAGGGGCTTCCTATGGCTACACCTTC.

The genes are TRBV7-2 and TRBJ2-7; no definite D call. The CDR3 runs 14 residues. The V and J ends lost 1 base and 3 bases respectively, with 10 bases between them. The germline gives CDR1 SGHTA, CDR2 FQGNSA. The CDR3 sequence: CASSLVPEIYEQYF. CDR3 nucleotide sequence: TGTGCCAGCAGCTTAGTTCCCGAGATCTACGAGCAGTACTTC.

DNA for the CDR3: TGTGCCAGCAGCGTTCGGGACGGTGCGGGAAATCAGCCCCAGCATTTT. Its protein is CASSVRDGAGNQPQHF. The chain has TRBV9 and TRBJ1-5, with a weak D call TRBD1 (5 bases). V lost 2 bases to trimming and J lost 4 bases, with 16 bases between them. The CDR3 has 16 amino acids. Looked up from germline, CDR1 is SGDLS and CDR2 is YYNGEE. The entire variable domain, with the rest obtained from reference TRBV9 and TRBJ1-5, is as follows: DSGVTQTPKHLITATGQRVTLRCSPRSGDLSVYWYQQSLDQGLQFLIQYYNGEERAKGNILERFSAQQFPDLHSELNLSSLELGDSALYFCASSVRDGAGNQPQHFGDGTRLSIL.

The chain is built from TRBV11-2 and TRBJ1-2; TRBD1 agrees at 10 bases. CDR1 is SGHAT and CDR2 is FQNNGV in the germline V gene. CDR3 length equals 15 residues. V gave up 5 bases and J gave up 6 bases; unmatched junction bases: 9. DNA of the CDR3: TGTGCCAGCAGCCTCTTCCTTGGGACAGGGGATGGCTACACCTTC. This codes for CASSLFLGTGDGYTF.

The rearrangement uses TRBV5-1 and TRBJ2-3; D gene ambiguous. The germline CDR1 and CDR2 sequences are SGHRS and YFSETQ. There are 15 residues in the CDR3. Between the trimmed V and J ends, which lost 0 bases and 0 bases, there was a span of 8 bases. CDR3 sequence (DNA): TGCGCCAGCAGCTTGGTCGGAGATAGCACAGATACGCAGTATTTT. This codes for CASSLVGDSTDTQYF.

This chain uses TRBV5-1 with TRBJ1-3; no definite D call. V was clipped by 0 bases and J by 0 bases, with 4 bases between them. The germline gives CDR1 SGHRS, CDR2 YFSETQ. The CDR3 loop spans 14 amino acids. Here the CDR3 reads CASSLDFSGNTIYF. CDR3 DNA: TGCGCCAGCAGCTTGGATTTCTCTGGAAACACCATATATTTT.

This chain uses TRBV10-3 with TRBJ2-1; 7 positions match TRBD2. The J segment lost 5 bases and the V segment lost 2 bases, leaving 6 bases of the junction unmatched. This CDR3 region has 15 residues. Germline CDR1 and CDR2: ENHRY and SYGVKD. In DNA form, the CDR3 reads TGTGCCATCAGTGAGGCTAGCGGAGGGAACAATGAGCAGTTCTTC. Its translation is CAISEASGGNNEQFF.

The chain recombines TRBV7-6 with TRBJ1-3; 7 nucleotides agree with TRBD1. The CDR3 has 16 residues. V lost 5 bases to trimming and J lost 0 bases; unmatched junction nucleotides: 7. Germline V gene lookup returns CDR1 SGHVS and CDR2 FNYEAQ. The CDR3 reads CASSLGQAHSGNTIYF. The CDR3 nucleotides read TGTGCCAGCAGCCTCGGACAGGCGCACTCTGGAAACACCATATATTTT.

V usage is TRBV2 and J usage is TRBJ2-1; no clear D gene. CDR1 SNHLY and CDR2 FYNNEI come from the germline V gene. Trimming left V 2 bases short and J 0 bases short, with 8 bases between. This CDR3 comprises 15 residues. CDR3: CASSERASSYNEQFF. The CDR3 nucleotides are TGTGCCAGCAGTGAAAGGGCTAGCTCCTACAATGAGCAGTTCTTC.

This rearrangement joins TRBV7-9 to TRBJ2-1; D unresolved. V was shortened by 4 bases and J by 0 bases, with 7 bases between the two germline ends. Germline V gene lookup returns CDR1 SEHNR and CDR2 FQNEAQ (reference sequence). The CDR3 is 14 amino acids. CDR3 residues: CASSSSISYNEQFF. In DNA, the CDR3 is TGTGCCAGCAGCTCGAGTATCTCCTACAATGAGCAGTTCTTC.

This chain connects TRBV19 to TRBJ2-7; perhaps TRBD2 as D (5 bases). Germline V gene lookup returns CDR1 LNHDA and CDR2 SQIVND (reference sequence). Trimming stripped 3 bases from V and 3 bases from J, with 15 bases between. The CDR3 runs 15 residues. The CDR3 sequence: CASSIRSAYFYEQYF. The CDR3 coding sequence is TGTGCCAGTAGTATTCGTAGCGCCTACTTCTACGAGCAGTACTTC.

The chain carries TRBV6-5 and TRBJ2-1; tentatively, D is TRBD2 (6 bases). The ends were cut back, 2 bases at V and 7 bases at J, with 12 bases in the middle. The CDR3 length is 14 residues. Germline values: CDR1 MNHEY, CDR2 SVGAGI. CDR3: CASSYGRGINEQFF. The CDR3 DNA reads as TGTGCCAGCAGTTACGGGCGGGGTATAAATGAGCAGTTCTTC.

This chain links TRBV6-5 with TRBJ1-5; D is ambiguous. The germline V gene has CDR1 MNHEY and CDR2 SVGAGI. CDR3 length: 14 amino acids. V lost 8 bases and J 0 bases, leaving 11 bases between the germline ends. The CDR3 sequence is CASAPGYSNQPQHF. The CDR3 DNA follows: TGTGCCAGCGCACCAGGCTATAGCAATCAGCCCCAGCATTTT.

The rearrangement joins TRBV5-1 to TRBJ2-7; D might be TRBD1 or TRBD2, each matching 5 bases. The V gene's germline CDR1 is SGHRS and CDR2 YFSETQ. This CDR3 is built from 13 residues. Trimming shortened V by 0 bases and J by 2 bases, and 6 bases separated the two germline ends. CDR3: CASSLVGPYEQYF. CDR3 DNA: TGCGCCAGCAGCTTGGTGGGACCCTACGAGCAGTACTTC.